Below, 9 T cell receptor beta chains from the same sample are listed, as sequenced in a study of blood T cell repertoires in COVID-19. Clones were read by immunoSEQ multiplex PCR, and TCRdb kept only the in-frame ones, dropping some. The table records about 200,000 clones, about 79% of them present only once. The source material was peripheral blood. These receptors were collected from a human donor in a cohort sampled during active COVID-19.

The chain is built from TRBV28 and TRBJ2-7; TRBD1 aligns across 11 bases. With 4 bases clipped from V and 2 bases from J, the junction kept 7 bases outside the gene matches. Germline CDR1 MDHEN, CDR2 SYDVKM. The length of the CDR3 is 16 residues. The CDR3 sequence is CASSSQPGQGAYEQYF. CDR3 bases: TGTGCCAGCAGTTCCCAACCGGGACAGGGGGCCTACGAGCAGTACTTC.

This chain joins TRBV18 and TRBJ1-1, with D perhaps matching TRBD1 (6 bases). Trimming shortened V by 2 bases and J by 3 bases, and 13 bases separated the two germline ends. The CDR3 is made up of 15 amino acids. Looked up from germline, CDR1 is KGHSH and CDR2 is LQKENI. CDR3 residues: CASSPNWGRDTEAFF. CDR3 DNA: TGTGCCAGCTCACCAAATTGGGGGCGCGACACTGAAGCTTTCTTT.

V gene TRBV19 combines with J gene TRBJ1-5; 7 bases line up with TRBD1. The CDR3 length is 18 residues. Per germline, CDR1 LNHDA and CDR2 SQIVND (reference sequence). Trimming removed 5 bases from V and 6 bases from J; junction bases left unmatched: 19. The CDR3 DNA reads as TGTGCCAGTAGTCCCCCCGTGCCAGACAGGGCTTGTGGTCAGCCCCAGCATTTT. This translates into CASSPPVPDRACGQPQHF. Supplemented by reference TRBV19 and TRBJ1-5, the full variable domain reads DGGITQSPKYLFRKEGQNVTLSCEQNLNHDAMYWYRQDPGQGLRLIYYSQIVNDFQKGDIAEGYSVSREKKESFPLTVTSAQKNPTAFYLCASSPPVPDRACGQPQHFGDGTRLSIL.

In this sample, this clone turned up a few times. The rearrangement uses TRBV3-1 (or the pseudogene TRBV3-2) and TRBJ2-3; TRBD2 aligns across 12 bases. In germline, CDR1 is LGHDT, CDR2 YNNKEL (reference sequence). Trimming at V came to 4 bases and at J to 1 base, leaving 12 bases not matched to a gene. The CDR3 sequence is 19 residues long. The CDR3 loop is CASSRYLTSGSLGTDTQYF. The CDR3, as DNA: TGTGCCAGCAGCCGGTACTTGACTAGCGGGAGCTTGGGCACAGATACGCAGTATTTT.

The chain couples TRBV27 to TRBJ2-2; D is possibly TRBD2 (5 bases). CDR3 length equals 16 residues. V lost 6 bases, J lost 3 bases, and 17 bases lay in between. Germline V gives CDR1 MNHEY, CDR2 SMNVEV (reference sequence). In DNA form, the CDR3 reads TGTGCCAGCAGGCCGAGACCCCGGGGTCACACCGGGGAGCTGTTTTTT. Its translation: CASRPRPRGHTGELFF.

CDR3 loop: CASSLWTGESGNTIYF. The CDR3 DNA reads as TGTGCCAGCAGCTTGTGGACAGGGGAGTCTGGAAACACCATATATTTT. This chain connects TRBV5-6 to TRBJ1-3; 9 bases match TRBD1. CDR3 length: 16 residues. The V and J ends lost 1 base and 1 base, in that order; junction bases with no gene match: 3. Germline V gene data show CDR1 as SGHDT and CDR2 as YYEEEE.

This sequence joins TRBV5-4 and TRBJ2-1, with TRBD1 as a possible D gene (6 bases). The CDR3 totals 15 residues. CDR1 SGHNT and CDR2 YYREEE come from the germline V gene (reference sequence). Trimming pared 0 bases from V and 3 bases from J, leaving 10 bases between. As DNA, the CDR3 is TGTGCCAGCAGCTTGGGTGGCAGGGGCTACAATGAGCAGTTCTTC. It specifies CASSLGGRGYNEQFF. The variable domain in full, with the rest retrieved from reference TRBV5-4 and TRBJ2-1, is ETGVTQSPTHLIKTRGQQVTLRCSSQSGHNTVSWYQQALGQGPQFIFQYYREEENGRGNFPPRFSGLQFPNYSSELNVNALELDDSALYLCASSLGGRGYNEQFFGPGTRLTVL.

V gene TRBV3-1 (or the pseudogene TRBV3-2) combines with J gene TRBJ1-2; D possibly corresponds to TRBD1 (5 bases). The CDR3 contains 14 residues. Germline lookup yields CDR1 LGHDT and CDR2 YNNKEL (reference sequence). V was trimmed by 8 bases and J by 0 bases, leaving 13 bases between them. CDR3 nucleotide sequence: TGTGCCAGCCGAGGACGGGGGTCTAACTATGGCTACACCTTC. Encoded protein: CASRGRGSNYGYTF.

The rearrangement joins TRBV5-1 to TRBJ2-5, with D unclear. This CDR3 has 13 residues. V lost 0 bases and J lost 1, with 4 bases in between. The germline V gene has CDR1 SGHRS and CDR2 YFSETQ. The CDR3 DNA sequence: TGCGCCAGCAGCTTGGCCCTCCAAGAGACCCAGTACTTC. Translating gives CASSLALQETQYF.